This T cell receptor beta chain was observed in a study of blood T cell repertoires in COVID-19. The overall study: PBMCs, B-cell-depleted T cells, or T cells provided the cDNA or gDNA that made up the material.

J gave up 7 bases and V 5 bases, and 20 bases lay outside the gene matches. Germline-derived CDR1 and CDR2 are GTSNPN and SVGIG (reference sequence). The CDR3 consists of 19 residues. Original processing methods: From reference gene primer amplification, estimates of nucleated cell counts were derived. The data were produced by immunoSEQ multiplex PCR, yet TCRdb's version contains in-frame clones alone and is incomplete. V and J calls plus clone size are reproduced from that table; the DNA served to infer D and trimming. The sample records 400,000 or so clones, roughly 90% being singletons. Sequencing used peripheral blood. The TCR comes from a woman between 35 and 50 years old with COVID-19, enrolled during active disease. The rearrangement joins TRBV30 to TRBJ2-2, with 12 bases lining up with TRBD2. The DNA for the CDR3 is TGTGCCTGGGAGGGCGGGACTAGCGGGTATCGGGGCCCACTCGGGGAGCTGTTTTTT. Its translation: CAWEGGTSGYRGPLGELFF.